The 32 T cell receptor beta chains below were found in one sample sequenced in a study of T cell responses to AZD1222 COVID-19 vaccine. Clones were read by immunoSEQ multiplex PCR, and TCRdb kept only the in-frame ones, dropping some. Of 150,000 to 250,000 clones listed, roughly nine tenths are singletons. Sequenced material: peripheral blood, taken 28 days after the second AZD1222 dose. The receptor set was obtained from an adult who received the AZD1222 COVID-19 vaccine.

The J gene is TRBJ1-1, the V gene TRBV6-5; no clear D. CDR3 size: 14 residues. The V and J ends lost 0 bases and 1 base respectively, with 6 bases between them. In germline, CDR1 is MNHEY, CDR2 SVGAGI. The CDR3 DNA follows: TGTGCCAGCAGTTACTCTTGGGGGAACACTGAAGCTTTCTTT. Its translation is CASSYSWGNTEAFF.

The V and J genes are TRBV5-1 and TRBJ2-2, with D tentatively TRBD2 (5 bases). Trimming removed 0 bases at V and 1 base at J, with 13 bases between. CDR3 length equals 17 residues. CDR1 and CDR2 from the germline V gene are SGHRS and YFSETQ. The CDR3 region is CASSLDPGGLNTGELFF. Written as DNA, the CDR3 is TGCGCCAGCAGCTTGGACCCAGGCGGGTTGAACACCGGGGAGCTGTTTTTT. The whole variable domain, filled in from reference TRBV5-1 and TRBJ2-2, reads KAGVTQTPRYLIKTRGQQVTLSCSPISGHRSVSWYQQTPGQGLQFLFEYFSETQRNKGNFPGRFSGRQFSNSRSEMNVSTLELGDSALYLCASSLDPGGLNTGELFFGEGSRLTVL.

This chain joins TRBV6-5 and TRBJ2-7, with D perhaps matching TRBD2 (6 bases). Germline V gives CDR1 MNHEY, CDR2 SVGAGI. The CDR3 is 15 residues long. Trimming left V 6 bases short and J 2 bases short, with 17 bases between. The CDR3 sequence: CASSPRGTGTYEQYF. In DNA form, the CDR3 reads TGTGCCAGCAGCCCCCGCGGGACGGGTACCTACGAGCAGTACTTC.

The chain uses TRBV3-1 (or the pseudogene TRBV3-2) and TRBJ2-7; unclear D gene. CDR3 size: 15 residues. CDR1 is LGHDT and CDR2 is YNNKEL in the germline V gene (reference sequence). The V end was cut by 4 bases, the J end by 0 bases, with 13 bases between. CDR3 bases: TGTGCCAGCAGCCCCTTGGGCTCCTCCTCCTACGAGCAGTACTTC. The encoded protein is CASSPLGSSSYEQYF.

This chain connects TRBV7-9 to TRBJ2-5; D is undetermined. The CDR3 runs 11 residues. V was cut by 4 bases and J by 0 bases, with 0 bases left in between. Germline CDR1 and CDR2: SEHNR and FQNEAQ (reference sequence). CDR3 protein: CASSYQETQYF. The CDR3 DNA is TGTGCCAGCAGCTACCAAGAGACCCAGTACTTC. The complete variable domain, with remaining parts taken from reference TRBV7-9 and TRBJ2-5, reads DTGVSQNPRHKITKRGQNVTFRCDPISEHNRLYWYRQTLGQGPEFLTYFQNEAQLEKSRLLSDRFSAERPKGSFSTLEIQRTEQGDSAMYLCASSYQETQYFGPGTRLLVL.

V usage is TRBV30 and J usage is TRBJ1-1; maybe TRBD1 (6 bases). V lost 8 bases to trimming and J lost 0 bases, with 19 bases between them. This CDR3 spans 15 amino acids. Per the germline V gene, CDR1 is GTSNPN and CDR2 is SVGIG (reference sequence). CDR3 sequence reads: CAVRMRGHLNTEAFF. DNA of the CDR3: TGTGCCGTTCGCATGAGGGGACACCTGAACACTGAAGCTTTCTTT. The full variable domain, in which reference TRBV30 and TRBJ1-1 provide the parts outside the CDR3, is SQTIHQWPATLVQPVGSPLSLECTVEGTSNPNLYWYRQAAGRGLQLLFYSVGIGQISSEVPQNLSASRPQDRQFILSSKKLLLSDSGFYLCAVRMRGHLNTEAFFGQGTRLTVV.

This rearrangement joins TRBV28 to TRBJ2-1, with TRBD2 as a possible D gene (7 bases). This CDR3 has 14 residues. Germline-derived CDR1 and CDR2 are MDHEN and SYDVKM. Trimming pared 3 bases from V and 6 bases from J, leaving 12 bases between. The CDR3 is CASSLRRGGNEQFF. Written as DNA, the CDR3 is TGTGCCAGCAGTTTGAGAAGGGGGGGCAATGAGCAGTTCTTC.

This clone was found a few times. In nucleotides, the CDR3 is TGCGCCAGCAGCTTGGGGACAGCTGGGGCCAACGTCCTGACTTTC. Amino acids: CASSLGTAGANVLTF. The chain employs TRBV5-1 and TRBJ2-6; a possible D gene is TRBD1 (6 bases). The CDR3 is made up of 15 amino acids. Germline CDR1 is SGHRS and CDR2 is YFSETQ. With 0 bases removed from V and 2 bases from J, the gap between germline ends came to 6 bases.

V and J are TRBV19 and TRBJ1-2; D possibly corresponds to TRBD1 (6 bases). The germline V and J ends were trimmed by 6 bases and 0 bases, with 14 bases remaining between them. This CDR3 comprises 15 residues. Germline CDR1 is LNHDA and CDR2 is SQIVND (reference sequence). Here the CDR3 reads CASRNEGETNYGYTF. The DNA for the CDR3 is TGTGCCAGTAGGAATGAGGGGGAAACTAACTATGGCTACACCTTC.

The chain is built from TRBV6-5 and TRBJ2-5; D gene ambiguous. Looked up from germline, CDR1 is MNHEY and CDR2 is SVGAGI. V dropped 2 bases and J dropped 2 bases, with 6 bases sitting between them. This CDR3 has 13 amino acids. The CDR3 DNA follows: TGTGCCAGCAGTTACGATTGGCAAGAGACCCAGTACTTC. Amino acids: CASSYDWQETQYF.

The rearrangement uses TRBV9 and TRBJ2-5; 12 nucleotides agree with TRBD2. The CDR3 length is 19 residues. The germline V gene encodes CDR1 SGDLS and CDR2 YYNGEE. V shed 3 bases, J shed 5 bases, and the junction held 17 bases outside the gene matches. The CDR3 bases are TGTGCCAGCAGCGCATCAATACGGACTAGCGGGATCTATAAGGAGACCCAGTACTTC. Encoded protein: CASSASIRTSGIYKETQYF.

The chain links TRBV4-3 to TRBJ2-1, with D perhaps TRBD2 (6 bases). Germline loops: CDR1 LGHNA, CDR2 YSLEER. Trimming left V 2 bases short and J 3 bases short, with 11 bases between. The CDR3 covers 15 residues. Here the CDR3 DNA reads TGCGCCAGCAGCCAAAGTGGGACTTTCTACAATGAGCAGTTCTTC. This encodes CASSQSGTFYNEQFF.

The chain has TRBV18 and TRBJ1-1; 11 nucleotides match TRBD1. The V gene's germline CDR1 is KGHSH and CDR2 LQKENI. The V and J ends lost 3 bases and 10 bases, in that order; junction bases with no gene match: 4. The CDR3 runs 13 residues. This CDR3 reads CASSPGQGGRAFF. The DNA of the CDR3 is TGTGCCAGCTCACCGGGACAGGGGGGGAGAGCTTTCTTT.

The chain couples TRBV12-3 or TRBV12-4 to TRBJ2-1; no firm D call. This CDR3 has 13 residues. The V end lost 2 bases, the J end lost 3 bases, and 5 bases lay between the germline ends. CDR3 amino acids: CASSLHDYNEQFF. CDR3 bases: TGTGCCAGCAGTTTACACGACTACAATGAGCAGTTCTTC.

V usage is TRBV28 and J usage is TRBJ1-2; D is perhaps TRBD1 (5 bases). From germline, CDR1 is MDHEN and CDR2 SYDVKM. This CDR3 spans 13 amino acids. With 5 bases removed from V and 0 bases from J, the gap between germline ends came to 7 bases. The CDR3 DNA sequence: TGTGCCAGCAGTCTGACAGCTAACTATGGCTACACCTTC. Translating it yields CASSLTANYGYTF.

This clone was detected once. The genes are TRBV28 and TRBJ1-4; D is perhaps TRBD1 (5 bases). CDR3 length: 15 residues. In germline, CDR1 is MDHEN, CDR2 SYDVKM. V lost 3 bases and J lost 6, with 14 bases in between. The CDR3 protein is CASSLSGTVDEKLFF. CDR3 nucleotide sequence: TGTGCCAGCAGTTTGAGCGGGACGGTGGATGAAAAACTGTTTTTT.

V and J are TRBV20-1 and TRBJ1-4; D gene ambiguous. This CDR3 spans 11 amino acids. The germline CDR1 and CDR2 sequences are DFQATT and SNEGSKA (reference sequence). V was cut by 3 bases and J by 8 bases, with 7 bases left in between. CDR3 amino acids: CSASSLEKLFF. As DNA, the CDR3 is TGCAGTGCTAGCAGTTTGGAAAAACTGTTTTTT.

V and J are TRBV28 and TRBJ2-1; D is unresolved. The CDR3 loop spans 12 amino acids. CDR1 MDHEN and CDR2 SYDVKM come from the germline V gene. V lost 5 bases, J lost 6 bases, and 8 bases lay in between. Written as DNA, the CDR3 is TGTGCCAGCAGTCTTTCTAGCAATGAGCAGTTCTTC. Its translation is CASSLSSNEQFF. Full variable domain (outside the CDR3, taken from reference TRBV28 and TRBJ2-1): DVKVTQSSRYLVKRTGEKVFLECVQDMDHENMFWYRQDPGLGLRLIYFSYDVKMKEKGDIPEGYSVSREKKERFSLILESASTNQTSMYLCASSLSSNEQFFGPGTRLTVL.

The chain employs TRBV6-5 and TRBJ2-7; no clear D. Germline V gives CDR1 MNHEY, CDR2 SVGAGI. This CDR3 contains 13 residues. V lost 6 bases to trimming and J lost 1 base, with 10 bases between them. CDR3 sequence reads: CASSWRASYEQYF. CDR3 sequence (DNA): TGTGCCAGCAGCTGGCGCGCATCCTACGAGCAGTACTTC.

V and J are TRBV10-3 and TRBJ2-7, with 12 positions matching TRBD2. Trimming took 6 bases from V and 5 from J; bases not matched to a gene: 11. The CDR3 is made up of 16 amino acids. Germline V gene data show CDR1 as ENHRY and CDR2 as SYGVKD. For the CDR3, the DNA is TGTGCCATCAGCGGTGAGACTAGCGGGAGTATCAACGAGCAGTACTTC. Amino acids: CAISGETSGSINEQYF.

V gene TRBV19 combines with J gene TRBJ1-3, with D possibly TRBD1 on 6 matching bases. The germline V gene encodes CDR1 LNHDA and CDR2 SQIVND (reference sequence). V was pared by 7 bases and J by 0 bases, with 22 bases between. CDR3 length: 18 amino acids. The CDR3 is CASKNRAPRGSSGNTIYF. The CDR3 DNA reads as TGTGCCAGTAAAAACCGGGCCCCCAGGGGAAGCTCTGGAAACACCATATATTTT.

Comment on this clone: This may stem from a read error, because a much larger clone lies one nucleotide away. The CDR3 sequence: CASSQVNTEAFF. CDR3 DNA: TGTGCCAGCAGCCAAGTAAACACTGAAGCTTTCTTT. This chain links TRBV3-1 (or the pseudogene TRBV3-2) with TRBJ1-1, with D uncertain. Germline assignment: CDR1 LGHDT and CDR2 YNNKEL (reference sequence). CDR3 length equals 12 residues. V lost 1 base and J lost 2, with 2 bases in between.

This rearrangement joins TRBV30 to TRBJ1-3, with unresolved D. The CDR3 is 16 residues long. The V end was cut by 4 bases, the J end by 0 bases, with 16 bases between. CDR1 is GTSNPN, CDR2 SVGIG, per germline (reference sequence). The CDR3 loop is CAWTPLGVHSGNTIYF. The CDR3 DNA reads TGTGCCTGGACCCCCCTAGGAGTACACTCTGGAAACACCATATATTTT. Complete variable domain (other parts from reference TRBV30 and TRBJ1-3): SQTIHQWPATLVQPVGSPLSLECTVEGTSNPNLYWYRQAAGRGLQLLFYSVGIGQISSEVPQNLSASRPQDRQFILSSKKLLLSDSGFYLCAWTPLGVHSGNTIYFGEGSWLTVV.

CDR3 DNA: TGTGCCAGCAGTCTGCGGGGAAGCAATGAGCAGTTCTTC. Translation gives CASSLRGSNEQFF. J is TRBJ2-1 and V is TRBV28, with D possibly TRBD2 on 6 matching bases. The germline V and J ends were trimmed by 5 bases and 6 bases, with 11 bases remaining between them. The CDR3 is 13 amino acids. Germline V gives CDR1 MDHEN, CDR2 SYDVKM.

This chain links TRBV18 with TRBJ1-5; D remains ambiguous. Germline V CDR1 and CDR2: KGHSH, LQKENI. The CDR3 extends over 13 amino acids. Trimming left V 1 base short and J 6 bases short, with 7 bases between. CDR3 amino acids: CASSPQQSQPQHF. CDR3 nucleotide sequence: TGTGCCAGCTCACCACAACAGAGTCAGCCCCAGCATTTT. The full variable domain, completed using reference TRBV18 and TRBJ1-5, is NAGVMQNPRHLVRRRGQEARLRCSPMKGHSHVYWYRQLPEEGLKFMVYLQKENIIDESGMPKERFSAEFPKEGPSILRIQQVVRGDSAAYFCASSPQQSQPQHFGDGTRLSIL.

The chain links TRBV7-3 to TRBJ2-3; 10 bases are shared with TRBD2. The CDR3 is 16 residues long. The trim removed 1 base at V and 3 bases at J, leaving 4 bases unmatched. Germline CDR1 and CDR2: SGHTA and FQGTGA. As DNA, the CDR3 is TGTGCCAGCAGCTTAAATACAGCGGGAGGGACAGATACGCAGTATTTT. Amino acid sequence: CASSLNTAGGTDTQYF.

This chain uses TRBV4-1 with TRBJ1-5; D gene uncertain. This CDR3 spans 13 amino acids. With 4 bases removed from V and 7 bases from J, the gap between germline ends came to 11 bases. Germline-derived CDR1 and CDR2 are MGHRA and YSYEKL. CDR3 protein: CASSRTLQQPQHF. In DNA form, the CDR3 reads TGCGCCAGCAGCCGGACCCTCCAGCAGCCCCAGCATTTT.

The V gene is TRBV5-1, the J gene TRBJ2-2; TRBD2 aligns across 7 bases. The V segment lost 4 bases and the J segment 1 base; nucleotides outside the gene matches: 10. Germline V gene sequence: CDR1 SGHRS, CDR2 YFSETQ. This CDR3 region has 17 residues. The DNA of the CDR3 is TGCGCCAGCAGCCCCAAGACTAGCCCAAGGAACACCGGGGAGCTGTTTTTT. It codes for CASSPKTSPRNTGELFF.

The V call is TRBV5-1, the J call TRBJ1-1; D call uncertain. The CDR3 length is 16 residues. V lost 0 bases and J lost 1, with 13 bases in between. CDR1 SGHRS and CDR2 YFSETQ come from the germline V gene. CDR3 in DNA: TGCGCCAGCAGCTTGGAGGGCACCCGATCGAACACTGAAGCTTTCTTT. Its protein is CASSLEGTRSNTEAFF.

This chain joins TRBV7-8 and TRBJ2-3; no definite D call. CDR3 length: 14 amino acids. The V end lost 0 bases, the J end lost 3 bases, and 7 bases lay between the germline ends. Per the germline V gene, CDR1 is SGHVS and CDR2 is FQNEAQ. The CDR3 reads CASSLAPATDTQYF. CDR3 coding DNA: TGTGCCAGCAGCTTAGCGCCAGCGACAGATACGCAGTATTTT.

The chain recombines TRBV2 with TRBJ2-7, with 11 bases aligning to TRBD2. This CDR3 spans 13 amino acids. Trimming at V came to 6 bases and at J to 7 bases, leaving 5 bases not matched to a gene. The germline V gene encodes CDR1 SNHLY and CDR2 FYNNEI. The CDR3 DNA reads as TGTGCCAGCAGACTAGCGGGAGATCAGGAGCAGTACTTC. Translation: CASRLAGDQEQYF.

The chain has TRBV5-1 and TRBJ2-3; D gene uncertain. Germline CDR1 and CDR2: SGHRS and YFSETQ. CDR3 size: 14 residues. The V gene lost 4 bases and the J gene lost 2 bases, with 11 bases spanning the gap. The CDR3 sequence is CASSNGRYTDTQYF. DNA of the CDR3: TGCGCCAGCAGCAACGGGCGGTACACAGATACGCAGTATTTT.